This TCR beta chain was found in a study of CD8+CD57+ T cells in acquired aplastic anemia listed by TCRdb under 2018. Regarding the research as a whole: On average, sorted CD4+ and CD8+ cells yielded approximately 3 ug of extracted DNA, with a range of about 0.17 to 27.4 ug. Healthy donor samples averaged around 9.8 million reads for CD4+ and 11 million to 12 million for CD8+ cells. Overall results and qualifications from the work: Patients and healthy controls showed no significant difference in CD8+ Simpson's diversity (P=0.060). Roughly 29 CD8+ CDR3 sequences were found to be shared between patients and controls, but these sequences appeared to be highly expressed in patients and within the immunodominant clones of the patients.

Of note for this clonotype: The antigen this receptor binds is unknown. There are no base qualities to consult, and no much larger clone falls within one base.

V and J are truncated by 2 bases and 4 bases respectively, leaving an intervening sequence of 8 bases. CDR1 WNHNN and CDR2 SYGVQD are derived from the germline V gene (reference sequence). The CDR3 runs 13 amino acids, cysteine and phenylalanine included. Solely the CDR3 DNA is kept, with 39 bases framed from the first base. In this study, sorted CD4+ and CD8+ T cells from the blood of healthy subjects and of severe aplastic anemia patients had their TCR repertoires deep-sequenced. Ficoll-Paque density gradient centrifugation was used to isolate peripheral blood mononuclear cells. Before DNA extraction, CD4+ and CD8+ T cells were sorted with FACS or magnetic beads. Genomic DNA was used as template for profiling of TCR beta VDJ combinations and CDR3 sequences. An Illumina HiSeq 2000 was the platform used for TCR repertoire sequencing. The original pipeline was this. Repertoires were assessed using TRBV/TRBJ rearrangement plots, CDR3 size and DJ length profiles, and Simpson's diversity index. The immunodominant clone was defined as the most abundant DNA sequence in deep sequencing data. CDR3 amino acid sequences were checked for sharing across subjects and were also compared against the VDJdb database and published repertoires. The public reads were reanalyzed by TCRdb: fastp trimming at Q25, MiXCR alignment, in-frame beta chains only. CDR3 protein sequences are deduplicated, and each keeps its most common genes and DNA. TCRdb's processing, not the authors', yielded these V and J calls. For this sample the table gives 150,000 to 200,000 distinct CDR3 sequences, of which 40% to 50% were detected only once. The ten largest make up 2.9% of the sample.

The rearranged segments are TRBV10-1 and TRBJ1-2; tentative D gene TRBD1, with 5 bases matching. This sequence originates from a human donor in good health. What was sequenced was sorted CD4+, CD8+, or CD8+CD57+ T cells (not recorded which) from PBMCs. The DNA sequence is as follows: TGCGCCAGCAGTGAGGGCAGGGCCTATGGCTACACCTTC. Translation gives CASSEGRAYGYTF.